The table lists the clone carrying this TCR beta chain with a few counts. The germline CDR1 and CDR2 sequences are SGHVS and FNYEAQ. V was shortened by 2 bases and J by 0 bases, with 13 bases between the two germline ends. The CDR3 covers 16 residues. In the original analysis: Amplification from reference gene primers served as the basis for estimated nucleated cell counts. The method was immunoSEQ multiplex PCR; TCRdb's version includes in-frame clones alone and lacks a portion of them. D and trimming were read from the DNA, whereas the V and J calls and clone size are those reported in that table. The table has fewer than 500,000 clones, 81% seen once. These data are taken from a study of blood T cell repertoires in COVID-19. Study at large: Sites across the United States, Italy and Spain contributed samples from acute and convalescent COVID-19.

The sequenced sample was peripheral blood. This receptor was identified in a human donor with acute or convalescent COVID-19. The donor label of this sample is uncertain. The chain combines TRBV7-6 with TRBJ1-1; maybe TRBD1 (5 bases). This CDR3 is CASSLLTPGVNTEAFF. The CDR3 DNA reads as TGTGCCAGCAGCTTACTTACTCCGGGGGTGAACACTGAAGCTTTCTTT.